This entry is about one T cell receptor (beta chain). Its antigen is not identified. The sample is drawn from a study of siplizumab effects on memory and regulatory T cells. Study outcomes and limitations: Mapping to unstimulated subsets was achieved for only a minor fraction of alloreactive clones. An assignable phenotype, naive or memory, was missing from roughly 86-96% of proliferating CD4+ or CD8+ clones. Memory cells that were CD4+ and unstimulated gave rise to alloreactive sequences, which siplizumab significantly reduced. Naive T cells looked more diverse than memory cells, and they looked like major contributors to the alloresponse.

Method: immunoSEQ multiplex PCR; TCRdb's copy keeps in-frame clones and lacks some. The sample holds 70,000 to 100,000 clones; about 96% are singletons and the top ten take 0.025% to 0.035%. This receptor was identified in a human donor in good health. The specimen was naive CD4+ T cells sorted from blood.

CDR3 protein: CASSAGWIRVAEQFF. The CDR3 region has the DNA TGTGCCAGCAGCGCAGGGTGGATAAGGGTCGCTGAGCAGTTCTTC. V usage is TRBV7-2 and J usage is TRBJ2-1, with D possibly being TRBD1 (5 bases). Germline CDR1 and CDR2: SGHTA and FQGNSA. CDR3 length: 15 residues. Trimming shortened V by 5 bases and J by 9 bases, and 20 bases separated the two germline ends.